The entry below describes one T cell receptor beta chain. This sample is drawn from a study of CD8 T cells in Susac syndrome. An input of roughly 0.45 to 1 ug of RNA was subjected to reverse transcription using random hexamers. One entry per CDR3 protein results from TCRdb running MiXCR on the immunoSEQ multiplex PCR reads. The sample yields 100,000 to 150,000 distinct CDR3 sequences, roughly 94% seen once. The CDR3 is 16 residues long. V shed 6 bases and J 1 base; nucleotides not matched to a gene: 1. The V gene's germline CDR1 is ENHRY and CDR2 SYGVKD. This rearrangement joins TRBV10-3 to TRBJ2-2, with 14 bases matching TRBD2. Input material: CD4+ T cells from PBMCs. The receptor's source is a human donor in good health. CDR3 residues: CAIRGTSGRNTGELFF. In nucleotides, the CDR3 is TGTGCCATCAGAGGGACTAGCGGGAGGAACACCGGGGAGCTGTTTTTT.